Included here is one T cell receptor (beta chain) sequence, with context. Its antigen is unidentified. These data belong to a study of vaccination effects on CD4 cells after COVID-19. Under the ViraFEST assay, PBMC were stimulated with viral peptide pools so that antigen-specific CD4+ T cells expanded. Sequencing was performed afterwards. It was after approximately 10 days of culture that CD4+ T cells were isolated. Previously uninfected by SARS-CoV-2, the vaccine recipients also showed negative nucleocapsid antibodies. Clones were sequenced by immunoSEQ multiplex PCR, and TCRdb holds only the in-frame ones, with some missing. The data show about 71,000 clones, roughly 80% seen once. Study results and caveats: By a late point after vaccination, infection- and vaccine-induced clones had shrunk markedly through clonal contraction. Convalescent patients in the study were few, and early post-infection timepoints were absent.

This material consisted of CD4+ T cells from PBMCs cultured with SARS-CoV-2 spike peptides, taken before COVID-19 vaccination. This clonotype was obtained from a human donor who received a COVID-19 vaccine.

The CDR3 loop reads CASRLKQGEYYEQYV. The CDR3 bases are TGTGCCAGCAGATTAAAACAGGGTGAGTACTACGAGCAGTACGTC. The V call is TRBV7-3, the J call TRBJ2-7, with D tentatively TRBD1 (6 bases). The CDR3 spans 15 residues. Germline V gene lookup returns CDR1 SGHTA and CDR2 FQGTGA.